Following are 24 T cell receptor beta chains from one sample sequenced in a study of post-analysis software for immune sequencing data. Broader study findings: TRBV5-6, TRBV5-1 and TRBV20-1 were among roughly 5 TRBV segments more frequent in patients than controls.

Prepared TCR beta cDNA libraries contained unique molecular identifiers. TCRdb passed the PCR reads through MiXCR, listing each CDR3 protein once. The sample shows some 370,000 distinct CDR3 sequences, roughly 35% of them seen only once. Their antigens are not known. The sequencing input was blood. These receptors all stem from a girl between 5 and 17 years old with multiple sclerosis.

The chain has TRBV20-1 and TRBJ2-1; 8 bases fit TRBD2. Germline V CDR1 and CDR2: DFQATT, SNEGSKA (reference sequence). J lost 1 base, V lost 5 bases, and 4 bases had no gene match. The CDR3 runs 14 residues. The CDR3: CSAETGGSYNEQFF. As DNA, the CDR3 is TGCAGTGCTGAGACGGGGGGGTCCTACAATGAGCAGTTCTTC.

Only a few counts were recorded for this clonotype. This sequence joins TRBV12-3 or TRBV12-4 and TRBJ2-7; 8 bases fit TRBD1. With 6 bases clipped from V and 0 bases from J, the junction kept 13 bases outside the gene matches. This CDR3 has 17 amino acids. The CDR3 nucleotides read TGTGCCAGCAGCCCATTTGGGACAGGCCCAAGCTCCTACGAGCAGTACTTC. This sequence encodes CASSPFGTGPSSYEQYF.

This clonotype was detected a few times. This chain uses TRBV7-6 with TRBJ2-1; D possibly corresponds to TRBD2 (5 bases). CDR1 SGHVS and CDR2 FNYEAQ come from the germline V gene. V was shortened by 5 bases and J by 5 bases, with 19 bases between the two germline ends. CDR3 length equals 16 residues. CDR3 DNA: TGTGCCAGCAGCCCCTGGGTGGACGGCGGGCACAATGAGCAGTTCTTC. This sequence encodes CASSPWVDGGHNEQFF.

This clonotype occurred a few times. The DNA for the CDR3 is TGCAGTGCTAGAGTAGCGGGGGGGCTCGATGAGCAGTTCTTC. Translating it yields CSARVAGGLDEQFF. The V call is TRBV20-1, the J call TRBJ2-1, with TRBD2 matching over 11 bases. The V gene's germline CDR1 is DFQATT and CDR2 SNEGSKA (reference sequence). J was trimmed by 8 bases and V by 1 base; bases with no gene match: 4. The CDR3 runs 14 residues.

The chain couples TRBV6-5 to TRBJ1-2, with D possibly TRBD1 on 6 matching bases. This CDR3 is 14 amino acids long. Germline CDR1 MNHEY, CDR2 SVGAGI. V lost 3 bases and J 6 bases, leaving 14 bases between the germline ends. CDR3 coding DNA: TGTGCCAGCAGTTATTCAACAGGGTTTGATGGCTACACCTTC. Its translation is CASSYSTGFDGYTF.

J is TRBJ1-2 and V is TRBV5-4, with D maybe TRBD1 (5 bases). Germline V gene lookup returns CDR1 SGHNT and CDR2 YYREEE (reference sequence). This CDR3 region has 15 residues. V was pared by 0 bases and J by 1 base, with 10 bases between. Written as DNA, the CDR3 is TGTGCCAGCAGCTTGGCGGCAGGGTATAACTATGGCTACACCTTC. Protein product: CASSLAAGYNYGYTF.

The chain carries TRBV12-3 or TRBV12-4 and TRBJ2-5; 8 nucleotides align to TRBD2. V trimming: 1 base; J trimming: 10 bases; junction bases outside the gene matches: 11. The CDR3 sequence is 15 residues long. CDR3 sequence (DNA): TGTGCCAGCAGTTTAGGGTCGGGGGGGCGCTTGAACCAGTACTTC. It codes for CASSLGSGGRLNQYF.

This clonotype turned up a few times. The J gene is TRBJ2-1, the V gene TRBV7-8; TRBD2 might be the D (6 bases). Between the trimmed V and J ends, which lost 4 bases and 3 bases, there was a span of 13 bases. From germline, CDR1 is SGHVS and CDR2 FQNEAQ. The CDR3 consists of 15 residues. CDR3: CASSSSRLDYNEQFF. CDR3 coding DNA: TGTGCCAGCAGCTCTTCTCGACTAGACTACAATGAGCAGTTCTTC.

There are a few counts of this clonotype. The CDR3 DNA is TGTGCCACCAGCAGTCGTGGGGTAGAGACCCAGTACTTC. Translation: CATSSRGVETQYF. This chain links TRBV15 with TRBJ2-5; no definite D call. V lost 3 bases to trimming and J lost 4 bases, with 9 bases between them. The CDR3 sequence is 13 residues long. The germline CDR1 and CDR2 sequences are LNHNV and YYDKDF (reference sequence).

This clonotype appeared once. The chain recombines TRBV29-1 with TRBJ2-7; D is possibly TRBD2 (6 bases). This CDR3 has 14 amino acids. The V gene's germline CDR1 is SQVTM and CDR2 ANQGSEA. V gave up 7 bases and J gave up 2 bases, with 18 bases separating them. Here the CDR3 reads CSAGRPNPPYEQYF. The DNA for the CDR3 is TGCAGCGCCGGGAGACCCAACCCCCCCTACGAGCAGTACTTC.

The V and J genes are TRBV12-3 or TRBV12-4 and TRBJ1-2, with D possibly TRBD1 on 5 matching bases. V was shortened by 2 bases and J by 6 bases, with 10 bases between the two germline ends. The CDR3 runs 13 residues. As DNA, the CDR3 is TGTGCCAGCAGTTTAACGCGGGGCCATGGCTACACCTTC. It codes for CASSLTRGHGYTF.

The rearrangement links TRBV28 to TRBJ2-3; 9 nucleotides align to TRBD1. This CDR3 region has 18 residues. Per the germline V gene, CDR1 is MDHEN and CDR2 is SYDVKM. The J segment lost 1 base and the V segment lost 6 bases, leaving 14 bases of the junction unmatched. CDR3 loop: CASSEIFTGGGRTDTQYF. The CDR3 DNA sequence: TGTGCCAGCAGCGAAATCTTCACAGGGGGCGGGCGCACAGATACGCAGTATTTT. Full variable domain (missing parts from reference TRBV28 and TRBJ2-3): DVKVTQSSRYLVKRTGEKVFLECVQDMDHENMFWYRQDPGLGLRLIYFSYDVKMKEKGDIPEGYSVSREKKERFSLILESASTNQTSMYLCASSEIFTGGGRTDTQYFGPGTRLTVL.

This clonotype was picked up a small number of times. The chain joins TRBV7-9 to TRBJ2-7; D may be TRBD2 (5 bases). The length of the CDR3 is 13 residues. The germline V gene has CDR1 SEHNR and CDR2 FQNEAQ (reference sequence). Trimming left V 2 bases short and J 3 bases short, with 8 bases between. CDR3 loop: CASSLRGYYEQYF. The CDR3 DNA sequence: TGTGCCAGCAGCTTAAGAGGGTACTACGAGCAGTACTTC.

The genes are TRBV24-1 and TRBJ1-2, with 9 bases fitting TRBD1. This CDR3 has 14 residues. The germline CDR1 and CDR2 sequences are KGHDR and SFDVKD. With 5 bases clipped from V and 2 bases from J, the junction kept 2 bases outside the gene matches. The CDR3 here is CATSGGTGNYGYTF. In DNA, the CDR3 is TGTGCCACCAGTGGTGGGACAGGGAACTATGGCTACACCTTC.

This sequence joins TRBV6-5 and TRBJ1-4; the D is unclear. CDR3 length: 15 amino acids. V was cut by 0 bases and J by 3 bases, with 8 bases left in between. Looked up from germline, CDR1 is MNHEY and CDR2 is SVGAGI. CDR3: CASSYSAGPNEKLFF. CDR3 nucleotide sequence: TGTGCCAGCAGTTACTCGGCAGGACCTAATGAAAAACTGTTTTTT.

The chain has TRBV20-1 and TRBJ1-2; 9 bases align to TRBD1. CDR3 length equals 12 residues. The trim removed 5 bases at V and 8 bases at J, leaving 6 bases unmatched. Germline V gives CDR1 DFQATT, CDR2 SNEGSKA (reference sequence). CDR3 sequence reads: CSADRGGGGYTF. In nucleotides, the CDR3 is TGCAGTGCTGACAGGGGGGGCGGCGGCTACACCTTC.

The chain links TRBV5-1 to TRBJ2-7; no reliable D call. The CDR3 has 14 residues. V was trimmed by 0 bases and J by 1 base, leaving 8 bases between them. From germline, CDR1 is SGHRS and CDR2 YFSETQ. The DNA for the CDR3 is TGCGCCAGCAGCTTGGCCCCCCCTTCCTACGAGCAGTACTTC. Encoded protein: CASSLAPPSYEQYF.

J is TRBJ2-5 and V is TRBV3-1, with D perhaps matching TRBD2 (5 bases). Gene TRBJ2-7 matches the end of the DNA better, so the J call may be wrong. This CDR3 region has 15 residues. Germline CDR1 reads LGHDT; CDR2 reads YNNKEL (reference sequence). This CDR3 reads CASRSGNTETYEQYF. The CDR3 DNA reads TGTGCCAGCAGATCCGGGAACACCGAAACCTACGAGCAGTACTTC.

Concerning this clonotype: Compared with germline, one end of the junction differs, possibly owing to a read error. The CDR3 DNA follows: TGTGCCACCGGCAGAGATTTGGAAGGTGAAAAACTGTTTTTT. This encodes CATGRDLEGEKLFF. The chain carries TRBV15 and TRBJ1-4; unclear D gene. The CDR3 totals 14 residues. The germline gives CDR1 LNHNV, CDR2 YYDKDF (reference sequence).

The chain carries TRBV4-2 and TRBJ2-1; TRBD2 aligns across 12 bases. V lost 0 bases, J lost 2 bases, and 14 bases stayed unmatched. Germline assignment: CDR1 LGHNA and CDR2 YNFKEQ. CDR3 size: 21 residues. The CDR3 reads CASSQDSIPFGLAGTYNEQFF. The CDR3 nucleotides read TGTGCCAGCAGCCAAGATAGCATTCCCTTTGGACTAGCGGGAACCTACAATGAGCAGTTCTTC.

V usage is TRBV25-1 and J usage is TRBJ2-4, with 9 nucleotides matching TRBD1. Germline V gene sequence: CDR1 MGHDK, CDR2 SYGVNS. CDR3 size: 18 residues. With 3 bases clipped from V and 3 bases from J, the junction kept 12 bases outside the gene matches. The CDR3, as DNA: TGTGCCAGCAGTGAGCAACAGGGGGCCGGATTTGACAAAAACATTCAGTACTTC. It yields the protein CASSEQQGAGFDKNIQYF.

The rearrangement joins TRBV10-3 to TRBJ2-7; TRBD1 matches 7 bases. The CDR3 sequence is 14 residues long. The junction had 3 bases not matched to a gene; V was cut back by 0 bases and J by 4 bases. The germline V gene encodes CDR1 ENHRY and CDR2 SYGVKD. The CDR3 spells CAISESVRGYEQYF. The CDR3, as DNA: TGTGCCATCAGTGAGTCGGTCAGGGGGTACGAGCAGTACTTC.

Here the CDR3 DNA reads TGTGCCAGCAGGGACAGGGCCGATCAGCCCCAGCATTTT. Amino acids: CASRDRADQPQHF. The genes are TRBV6-6 and TRBJ1-5; 8 positions match TRBD1. Germline-derived CDR1 and CDR2 are MNHNY and SVGAGI (reference sequence). V lost 6 bases, J lost 5 bases, and 3 bases stayed unmatched. The CDR3 runs 13 residues.

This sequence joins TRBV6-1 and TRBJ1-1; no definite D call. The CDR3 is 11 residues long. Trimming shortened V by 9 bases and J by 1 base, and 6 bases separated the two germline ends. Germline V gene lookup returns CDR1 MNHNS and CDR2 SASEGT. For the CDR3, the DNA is TGTGCCAGTCCCCGGAACACTGAAGCTTTCTTT. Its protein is CASPRNTEAFF.